These T cell receptor beta chains were read from a single sample in a study of blood T cell repertoires in COVID-19. The protocol was immunoSEQ multiplex PCR, while the TCRdb copy is restricted to in-frame clones and leaves out a portion. The profile shows about 240,000 clones, approximately 86% of them singletons. The sequenced sample consisted of PBMCs or T cells enriched from blood (not recorded which). All receptors derive from a middle-aged woman with acute COVID-19. Both conserved end residues are part of each CDR3. Each record gives: V gene, clone size, J gene, D gene, CDR3 protein, CDR3 DNA. The D gene is left open where the match is weak. Clone size is not always given. Where it is, it says once, few, many or a class for expanded clones.

TRBV4-1	-	TRBJ2-1	-	CASSQDVYENEQFF	TGCGCCAGCAGCCAAGACGTTTATGAGAATGAGCAGTTCTTC
TRBV5-1	-	TRBJ2-1	TRBD2	CASSSGLAANSYNEQFF	TGCGCCAGCAGCTCGGGACTAGCGGCAAACTCCTACAATGAGCAGTTCTTC
TRBV25-1	-	TRBJ2-2	-	CASEDYTGELFF	TGTGCCAGTGAGGATTACACCGGGGAGCTGTTTTTT
TRBV9	-	TRBJ2-1	TRBD2	CASSVGLAGGVEQFF	TGTGCCAGCAGCGTTGGACTAGCGGGAGGTGTTGAGCAGTTCTTC
TRBV5-1	-	TRBJ2-3	TRBD2	CASKNRLAGSTDTQYF	TGCGCCAGCAAGAACCGTCTAGCGGGCTCCACAGATACGCAGTATTTT
TRBV15	-	TRBJ1-2	TRBD1	CATSSRGNYGYTF	TGTGCCACCAGCAGCAGGGGGAACTATGGCTACACCTTC
TRBV6-5	-	TRBJ2-3	-	CASNVCRESTDTQYF	TGTGCCAGCAATGTGTGCAGGGAAAGCACAGATACGCAGTATTTT
TRBV27	few	TRBJ2-2	TRBD2	CASSAFAGAPTGELFF	TGTGCCAGCAGTGCCTTCGCGGGAGCCCCCACCGGGGAGCTGTTTTTT
TRBV18	-	TRBJ2-1	-	CASSVLGSNEQFF	TGTGCCAGCTCCGTTCTCGGGAGCAATGAGCAGTTCTTC
TRBV2	-	TRBJ2-1	TRBD2	CASKRLAGAHNEQFF	TGTGCCAGCAAACGTCTAGCGGGAGCCCACAATGAGCAGTTCTTC
TRBV9	-	TRBJ1-6	TRBD1	CASSNGQGINSPLHF	TGTGCCAGCAGCAACGGACAGGGGATTAATTCACCCCTCCACTTT
TRBV11-3	-	TRBJ1-1	-	CASSLGGQGNTEAFF	TGTGCCAGCAGCTTAGGGGGGCAGGGGAACACTGAAGCTTTCTTT
TRBV6-1	-	TRBJ1-1	-	CASSEGVRGTEAFF	TGTGCCAGCAGTGAAGGGGTTAGGGGCACTGAAGCTTTCTTT
TRBV7-8	-	TRBJ1-1	TRBD1	CASSLAGTEKEAFF	TGTGCCAGCAGCTTAGCAGGGACAGAAAAAGAAGCTTTCTTT
TRBV29-1	-	TRBJ1-1	-	CSAQTGGSDTEAFF	TGCAGCGCCCAGACCGGGGGGTCGGACACTGAAGCTTTCTTT
TRBV6-5	-	TRBJ2-2	TRBD2	CASTYSIAGEAGELFF	TGTGCCAGCACCTACTCTATAGCGGGAGAGGCCGGGGAGCTGTTTTTT
TRBV5-1	-	TRBJ2-1	TRBD1	CASSLAGWDRGGNEQFF	TGCGCCAGCAGCTTGGCTGGGTGGGACAGGGGAGGCAATGAGCAGTTCTTC
TRBV6-6	once	TRBJ2-7	-	CASSYSGQSSYEQYF	TGTGCCAGCAGTTATTCGGGACAAAGCTCCTACGAGCAGTACTTC
TRBV3-1/TRBV3-2	-	TRBJ1-1	-	CASSHRSYTEAFF	TGTGCCAGCAGCCATCGCAGTTACACTGAAGCTTTCTTT
TRBV6-5	-	TRBJ1-1	-	CASRPQGFMNTEAFF	TGTGCCAGCAGACCCCAGGGGTTCATGAACACTGAAGCTTTCTTT
TRBV4-1	-	TRBJ2-7	-	CASSQDGGSVYEQYF	TGCGCCAGCAGCCAAGATGGAGGGAGCGTCTACGAGCAGTACTTC
TRBV5-1	-	TRBJ1-5	-	CASSLGGGGQPQHF	TGCGCCAGCAGTTTAGGGGGGGGCGGTCAGCCCCAGCATTTT
TRBV7-9	-	TRBJ1-1	TRBD1	CASSFAGTGGDTEAFF	TGTGCCAGCAGCTTCGCAGGGACAGGGGGAGACACTGAAGCTTTCTTT
TRBV21-1	-	TRBJ1-6	-	CASSKALGGADWSYNSPLHF	TGTGCCAGCAGCAAAGCGCTTGGGGGGGCGGATTGGTCCTATAATTCACCCCTCCACTTT
TRBV5-4	-	TRBJ2-1	TRBD1	CASSRLGTVSYNEQFF	TGTGCCAGCAGCCGATTGGGGACAGTGAGTTACAATGAGCAGTTCTTC